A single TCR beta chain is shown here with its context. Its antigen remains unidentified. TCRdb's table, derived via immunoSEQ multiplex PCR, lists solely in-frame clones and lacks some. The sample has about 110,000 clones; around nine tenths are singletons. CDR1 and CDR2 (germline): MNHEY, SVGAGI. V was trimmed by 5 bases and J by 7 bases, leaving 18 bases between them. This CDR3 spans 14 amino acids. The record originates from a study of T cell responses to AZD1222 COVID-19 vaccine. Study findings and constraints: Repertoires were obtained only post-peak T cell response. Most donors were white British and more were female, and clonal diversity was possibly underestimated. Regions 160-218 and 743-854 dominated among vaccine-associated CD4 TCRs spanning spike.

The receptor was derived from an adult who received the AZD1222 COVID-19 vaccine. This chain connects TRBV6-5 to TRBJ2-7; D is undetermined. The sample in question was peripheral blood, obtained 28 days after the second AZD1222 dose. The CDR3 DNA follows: TGTGCCAGCAGTCCCGATTGGCCCTCAGTTGAGCAGTACTTC. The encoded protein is CASSPDWPSVEQYF.